This T cell receptor beta chain stems from a study of blood T cell repertoires in COVID-19. The overall study: Samples of COVID-19 (acute and convalescent) were obtained from the United States, Italy and Spain. PBMCs, B-cell-depleted T cells, or T cells were the source of the cDNA or gDNA that made up the material.

This CDR3 spans 14 amino acids. From germline, CDR1 is SGHTA and CDR2 FQGNSA. Deletions cut 5 bases from V and 5 bases from J, with 15 bases between. Per the original data handling: Cell counts per sample came from amplifying reference gene primers. The repertoire was sequenced with immunoSEQ multiplex PCR; TCRdb's copy has only in-frame clones and lacks some. V and J calls plus clone size are reproduced from that table; the DNA served to infer D and trimming. The data show about 37,000 clones, with 80% to 90% seen just once and 7% to 9% held by the top ten. Source material: peripheral blood. V usage is TRBV7-2 and J usage is TRBJ1-1; tentatively, D is TRBD1 (6 bases). The sequence came from a human donor in a cohort sampled during active COVID-19. DNA of the CDR3: TGTGCCAGCAGCACGTTACAGGGCAGGACTGAAGCTTTCTTT. It specifies CASSTLQGRTEAFF.